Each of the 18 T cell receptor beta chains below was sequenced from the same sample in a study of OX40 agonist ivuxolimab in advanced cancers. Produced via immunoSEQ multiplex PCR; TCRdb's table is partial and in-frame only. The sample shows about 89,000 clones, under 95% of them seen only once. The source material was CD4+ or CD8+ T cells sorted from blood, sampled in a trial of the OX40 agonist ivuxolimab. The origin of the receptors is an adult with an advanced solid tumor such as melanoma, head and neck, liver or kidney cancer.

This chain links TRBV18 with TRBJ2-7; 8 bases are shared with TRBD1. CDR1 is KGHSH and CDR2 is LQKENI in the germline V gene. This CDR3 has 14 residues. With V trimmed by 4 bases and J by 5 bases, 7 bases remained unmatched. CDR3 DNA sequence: TGTGCCAGCTCACTCCCGACAGGGGTGGACGAGCAGTACTTC. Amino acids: CASSLPTGVDEQYF.

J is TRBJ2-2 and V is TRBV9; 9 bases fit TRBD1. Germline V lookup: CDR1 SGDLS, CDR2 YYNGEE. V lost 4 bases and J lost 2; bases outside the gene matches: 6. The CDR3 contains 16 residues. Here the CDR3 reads CASSSRQGVNTGELFF. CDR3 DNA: TGTGCCAGCAGCTCCAGACAGGGGGTAAACACCGGGGAGCTGTTTTTT. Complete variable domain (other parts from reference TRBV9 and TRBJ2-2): DSGVTQTPKHLITATGQRVTLRCSPRSGDLSVYWYQQSLDQGLQFLIQYYNGEERAKGNILERFSAQQFPDLHSELNLSSLELGDSALYFCASSSRQGVNTGELFFGEGSRLTVL.

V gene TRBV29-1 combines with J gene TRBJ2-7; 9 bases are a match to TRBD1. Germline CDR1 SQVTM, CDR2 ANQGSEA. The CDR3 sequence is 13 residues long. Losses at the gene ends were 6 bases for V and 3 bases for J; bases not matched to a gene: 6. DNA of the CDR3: TGCAGCGTGTTGGGACAGGGACTCTACGAGCAGTACTTC. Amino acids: CSVLGQGLYEQYF.

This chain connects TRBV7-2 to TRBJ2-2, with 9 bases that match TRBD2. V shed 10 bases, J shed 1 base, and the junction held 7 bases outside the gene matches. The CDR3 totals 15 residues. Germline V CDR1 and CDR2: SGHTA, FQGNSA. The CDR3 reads CATLGAGGNTGELFF. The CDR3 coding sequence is TGTGCCACCCTGGGAGCGGGAGGGAACACCGGGGAGCTGTTTTTT.

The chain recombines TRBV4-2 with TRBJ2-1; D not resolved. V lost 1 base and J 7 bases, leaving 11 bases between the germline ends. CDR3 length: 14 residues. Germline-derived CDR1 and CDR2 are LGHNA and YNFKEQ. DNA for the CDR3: TGTGCCAGCAGCCAAGGGGCCCCCCCGAATGAGCAGTTCTTC. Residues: CASSQGAPPNEQFF.

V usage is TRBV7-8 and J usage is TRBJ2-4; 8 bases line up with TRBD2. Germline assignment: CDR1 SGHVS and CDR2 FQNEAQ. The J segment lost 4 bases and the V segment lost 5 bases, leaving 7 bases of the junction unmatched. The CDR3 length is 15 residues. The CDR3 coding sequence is TGTGCCAGCAGCCGTAGCGGGGACAAAAAAAACATTCAGTACTTC. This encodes CASSRSGDKKNIQYF.

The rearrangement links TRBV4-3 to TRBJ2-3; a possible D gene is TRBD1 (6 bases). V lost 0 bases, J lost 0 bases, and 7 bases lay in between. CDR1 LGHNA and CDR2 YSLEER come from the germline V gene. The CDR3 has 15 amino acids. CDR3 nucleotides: TGCGCCAGCAGCCAAGATGACAGGAGCACAGATACGCAGTATTTT. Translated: CASSQDDRSTDTQYF.

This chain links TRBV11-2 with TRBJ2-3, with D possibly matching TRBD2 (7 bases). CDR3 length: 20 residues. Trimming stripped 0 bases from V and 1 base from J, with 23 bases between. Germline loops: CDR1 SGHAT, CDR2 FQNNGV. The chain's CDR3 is CASSLDGVRVGGGRTDTQYF. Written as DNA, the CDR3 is TGTGCCAGCAGCTTAGATGGGGTTCGTGTTGGCGGGGGCCGCACAGATACGCAGTATTTT.

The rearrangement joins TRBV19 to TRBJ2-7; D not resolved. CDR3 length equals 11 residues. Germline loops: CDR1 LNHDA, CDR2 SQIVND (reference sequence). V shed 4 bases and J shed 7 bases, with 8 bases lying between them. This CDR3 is CASSNTGEQYF. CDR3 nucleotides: TGTGCCAGTAGTAACACTGGGGAGCAGTACTTC.

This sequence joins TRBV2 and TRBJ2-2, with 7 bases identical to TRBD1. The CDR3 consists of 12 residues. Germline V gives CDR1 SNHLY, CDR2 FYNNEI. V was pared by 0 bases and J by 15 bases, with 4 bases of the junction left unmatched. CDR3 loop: CASSEANRGMFF. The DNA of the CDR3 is TGTGCCAGCAGTGAAGCAAACAGGGGAATGTTTTTT.

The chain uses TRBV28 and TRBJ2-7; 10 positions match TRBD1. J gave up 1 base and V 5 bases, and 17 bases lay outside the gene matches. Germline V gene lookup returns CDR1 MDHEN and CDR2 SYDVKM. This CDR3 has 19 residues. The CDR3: CASSPVGQGSPPTSYEQYF. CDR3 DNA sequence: TGTGCCAGCAGTCCAGTGGGACAGGGGTCCCCACCGACTTCCTACGAGCAGTACTTC. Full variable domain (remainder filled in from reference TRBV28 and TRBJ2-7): DVKVTQSSRYLVKRTGEKVFLECVQDMDHENMFWYRQDPGLGLRLIYFSYDVKMKEKGDIPEGYSVSREKKERFSLILESASTNQTSMYLCASSPVGQGSPPTSYEQYFGPGTRLTVT.

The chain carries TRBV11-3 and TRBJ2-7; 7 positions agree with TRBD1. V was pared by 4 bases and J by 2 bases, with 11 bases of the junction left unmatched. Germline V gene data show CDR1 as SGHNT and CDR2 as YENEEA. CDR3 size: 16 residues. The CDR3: CASSSGSTGKTYEQYF. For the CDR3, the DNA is TGTGCCAGCAGCTCGGGTTCGACAGGGAAGACCTACGAGCAGTACTTC.

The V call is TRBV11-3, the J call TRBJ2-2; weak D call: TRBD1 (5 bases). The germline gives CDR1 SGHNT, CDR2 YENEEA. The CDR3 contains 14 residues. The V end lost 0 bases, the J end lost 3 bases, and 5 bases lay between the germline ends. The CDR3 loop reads CASSLEGDTGELFF. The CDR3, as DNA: TGTGCCAGCAGCTTAGAAGGGGACACCGGGGAGCTGTTTTTT.

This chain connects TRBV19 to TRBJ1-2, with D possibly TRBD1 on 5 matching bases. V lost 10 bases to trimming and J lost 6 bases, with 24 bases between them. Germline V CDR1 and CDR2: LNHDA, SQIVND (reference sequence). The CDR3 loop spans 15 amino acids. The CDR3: CATKFQPGDQDGYTF. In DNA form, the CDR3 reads TGTGCCACCAAATTTCAGCCCGGGGACCAAGATGGCTACACCTTC. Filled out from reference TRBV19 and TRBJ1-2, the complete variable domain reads DGGITQSPKYLFRKEGQNVTLSCEQNLNHDAMYWYRQDPGQGLRLIYYSQIVNDFQKGDIAEGYSVSREKKESFPLTVTSAQKNPTAFYLCATKFQPGDQDGYTFGSGTRLTVV.

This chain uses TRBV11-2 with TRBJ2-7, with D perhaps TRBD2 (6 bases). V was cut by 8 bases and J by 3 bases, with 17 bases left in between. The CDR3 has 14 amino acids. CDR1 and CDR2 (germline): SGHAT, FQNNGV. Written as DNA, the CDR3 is TGTGCCAGCGGGGGAGTCGGGGGTTACTACGAGCAGTACTTC. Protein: CASGGVGGYYEQYF.

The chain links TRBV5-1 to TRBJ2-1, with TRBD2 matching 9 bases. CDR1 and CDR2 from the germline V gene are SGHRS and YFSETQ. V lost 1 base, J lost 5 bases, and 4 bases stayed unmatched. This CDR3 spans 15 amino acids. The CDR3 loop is CASSLSGGPNNEQFF. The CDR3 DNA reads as TGCGCCAGCAGCTTGAGCGGGGGGCCAAACAATGAGCAGTTCTTC. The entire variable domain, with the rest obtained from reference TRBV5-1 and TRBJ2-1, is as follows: KAGVTQTPRYLIKTRGQQVTLSCSPISGHRSVSWYQQTPGQGLQFLFEYFSETQRNKGNFPGRFSGRQFSNSRSEMNVSTLELGDSALYLCASSLSGGPNNEQFFGPGTRLTVL.

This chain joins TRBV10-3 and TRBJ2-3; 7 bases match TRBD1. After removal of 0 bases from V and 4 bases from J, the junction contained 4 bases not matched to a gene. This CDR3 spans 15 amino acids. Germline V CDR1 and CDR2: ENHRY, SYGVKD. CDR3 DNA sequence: TGTGCCATCAGTGAGTCGAACAGGGGATCAGATACGCAGTATTTT. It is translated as CAISESNRGSDTQYF.

For the CDR3, the DNA is TGTGCCAGCAGCTTGGATCTGTTCTCCTACGAGCAGTACTTC. It encodes CASSLDLFSYEQYF. The chain uses TRBV5-8 and TRBJ2-7, with D uncertain. CDR3 length: 14 amino acids. V was trimmed by 0 bases and J by 0 bases, leaving 7 bases between them. Germline CDR1 reads SGHTS; CDR2 reads YDEGEE.